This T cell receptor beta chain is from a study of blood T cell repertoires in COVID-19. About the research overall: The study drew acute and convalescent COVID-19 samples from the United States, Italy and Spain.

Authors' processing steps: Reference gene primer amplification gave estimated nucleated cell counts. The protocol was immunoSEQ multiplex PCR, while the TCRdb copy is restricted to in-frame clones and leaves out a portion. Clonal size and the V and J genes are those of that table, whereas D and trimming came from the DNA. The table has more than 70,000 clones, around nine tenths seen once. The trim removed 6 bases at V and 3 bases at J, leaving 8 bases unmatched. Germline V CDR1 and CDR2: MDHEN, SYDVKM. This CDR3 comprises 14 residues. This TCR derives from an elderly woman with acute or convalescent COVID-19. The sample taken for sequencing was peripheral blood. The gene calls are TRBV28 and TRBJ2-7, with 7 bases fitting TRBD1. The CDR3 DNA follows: TGTGCCAGCAGGCCAGACAGGGCAGTCTACGAGCAGTACTTC. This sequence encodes CASRPDRAVYEQYF.